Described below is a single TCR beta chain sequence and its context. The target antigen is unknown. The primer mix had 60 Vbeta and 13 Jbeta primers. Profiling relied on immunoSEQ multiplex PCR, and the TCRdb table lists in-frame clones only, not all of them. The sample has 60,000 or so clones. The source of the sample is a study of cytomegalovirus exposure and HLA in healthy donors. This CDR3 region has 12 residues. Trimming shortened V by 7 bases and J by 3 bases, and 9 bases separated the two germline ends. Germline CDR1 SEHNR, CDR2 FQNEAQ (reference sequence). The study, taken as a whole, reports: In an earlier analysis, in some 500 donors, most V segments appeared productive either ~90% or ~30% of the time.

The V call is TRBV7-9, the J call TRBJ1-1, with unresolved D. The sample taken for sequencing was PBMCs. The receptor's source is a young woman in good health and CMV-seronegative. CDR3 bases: TGTGCCAGCACCGTTATCTACACTGAAGCTTTCTTT. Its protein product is CASTVIYTEAFF.